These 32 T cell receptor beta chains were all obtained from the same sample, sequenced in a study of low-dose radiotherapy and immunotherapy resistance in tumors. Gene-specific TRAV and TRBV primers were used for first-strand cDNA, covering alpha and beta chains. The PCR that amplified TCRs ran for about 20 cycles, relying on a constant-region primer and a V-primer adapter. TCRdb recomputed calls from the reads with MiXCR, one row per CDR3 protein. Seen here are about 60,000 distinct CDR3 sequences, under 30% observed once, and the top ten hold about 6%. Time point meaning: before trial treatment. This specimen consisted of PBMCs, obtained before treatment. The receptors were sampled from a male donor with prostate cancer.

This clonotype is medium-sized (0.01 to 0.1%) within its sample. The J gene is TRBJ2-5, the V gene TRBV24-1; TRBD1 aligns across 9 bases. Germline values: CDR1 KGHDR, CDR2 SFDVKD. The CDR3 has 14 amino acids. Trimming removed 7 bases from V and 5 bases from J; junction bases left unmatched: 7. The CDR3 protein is CATSTGQGRETQYF. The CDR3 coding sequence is TGTGCCACCAGCACCGGACAGGGGCGGGAGACCCAGTACTTC.

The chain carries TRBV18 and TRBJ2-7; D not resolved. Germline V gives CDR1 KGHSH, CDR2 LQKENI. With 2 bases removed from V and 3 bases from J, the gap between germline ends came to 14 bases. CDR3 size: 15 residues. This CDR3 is CASSPSQYKGYEQYF. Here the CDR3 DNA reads TGTGCCAGCTCACCATCACAATATAAGGGCTACGAGCAGTACTTC.

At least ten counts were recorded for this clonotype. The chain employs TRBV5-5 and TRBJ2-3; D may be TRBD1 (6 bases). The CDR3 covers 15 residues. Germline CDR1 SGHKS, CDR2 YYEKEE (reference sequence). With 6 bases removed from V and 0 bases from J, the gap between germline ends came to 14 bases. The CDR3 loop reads CASIRQETSTDTQYF. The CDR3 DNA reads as TGTGCCAGCATCAGACAGGAGACTAGCACAGATACGCAGTATTTT.

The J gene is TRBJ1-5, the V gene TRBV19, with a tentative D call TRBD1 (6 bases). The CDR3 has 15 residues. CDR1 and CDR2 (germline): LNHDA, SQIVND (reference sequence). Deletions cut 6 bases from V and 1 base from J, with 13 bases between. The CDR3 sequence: CASRWGPGSNQPQHF. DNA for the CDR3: TGTGCCAGTAGATGGGGGCCAGGAAGCAATCAGCCCCAGCATTTT. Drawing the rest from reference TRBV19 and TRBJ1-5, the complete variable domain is DGGITQSPKYLFRKEGQNVTLSCEQNLNHDAMYWYRQDPGQGLRLIYYSQIVNDFQKGDIAEGYSVSREKKESFPLTVTSAQKNPTAFYLCASRWGPGSNQPQHFGDGTRLSIL.

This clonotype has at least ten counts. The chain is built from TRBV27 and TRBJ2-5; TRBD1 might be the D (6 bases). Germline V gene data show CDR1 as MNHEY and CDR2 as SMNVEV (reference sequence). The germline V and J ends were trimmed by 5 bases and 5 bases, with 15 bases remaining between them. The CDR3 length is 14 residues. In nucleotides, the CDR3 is TGTGCCAGCAGTCAGGGGTGGGCAAGCGAGACCCAGTACTTC. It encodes CASSQGWASETQYF.

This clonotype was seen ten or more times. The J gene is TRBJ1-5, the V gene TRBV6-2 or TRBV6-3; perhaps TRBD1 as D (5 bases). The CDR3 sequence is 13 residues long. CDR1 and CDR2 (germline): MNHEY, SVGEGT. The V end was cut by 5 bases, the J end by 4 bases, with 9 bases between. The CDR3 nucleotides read TGTGCCAGCAGTGGGGGGGGGAATCAGCCCCAGCATTTT. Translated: CASSGGGNQPQHF.

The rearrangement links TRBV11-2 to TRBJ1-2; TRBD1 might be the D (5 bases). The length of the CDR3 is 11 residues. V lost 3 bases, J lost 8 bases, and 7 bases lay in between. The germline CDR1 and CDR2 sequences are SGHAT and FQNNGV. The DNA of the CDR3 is TGTGCCAGCAGCTTCAGGGACGGCTACACCTTC. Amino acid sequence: CASSFRDGYTF.

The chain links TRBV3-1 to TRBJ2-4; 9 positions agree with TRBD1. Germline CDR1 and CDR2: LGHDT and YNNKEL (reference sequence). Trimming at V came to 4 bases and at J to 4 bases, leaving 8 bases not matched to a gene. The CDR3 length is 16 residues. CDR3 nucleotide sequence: TGTGCCAGCAGCCTAGTATCGGGACAGGGAAAAAACATTCAGTACTTC. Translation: CASSLVSGQGKNIQYF. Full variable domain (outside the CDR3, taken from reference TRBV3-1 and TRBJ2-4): DTAVSQTPKYLVTQMGNDKSIKCEQNLGHDTMYWYKQDSKKFLKIMFSYNNKELIINETVPNRFSPKSPDKAHLNLHINSLELGDSAVYFCASSLVSGQGKNIQYFGAGTRLSVL.

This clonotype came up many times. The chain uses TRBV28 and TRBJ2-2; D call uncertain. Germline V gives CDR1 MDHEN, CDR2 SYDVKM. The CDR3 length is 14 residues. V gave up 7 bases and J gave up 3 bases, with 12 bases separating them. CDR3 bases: TGTGCCAGCATCGGCTCCCGGGACACCGGGGAGCTGTTTTTT. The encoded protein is CASIGSRDTGELFF.

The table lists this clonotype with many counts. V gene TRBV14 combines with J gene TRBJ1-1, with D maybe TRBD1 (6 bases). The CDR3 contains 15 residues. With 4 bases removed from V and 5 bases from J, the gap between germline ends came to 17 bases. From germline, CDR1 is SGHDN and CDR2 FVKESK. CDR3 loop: CASSPRSYQGTEAFF. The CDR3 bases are TGTGCCAGCAGCCCCCGGTCCTACCAGGGGACTGAAGCTTTCTTT.

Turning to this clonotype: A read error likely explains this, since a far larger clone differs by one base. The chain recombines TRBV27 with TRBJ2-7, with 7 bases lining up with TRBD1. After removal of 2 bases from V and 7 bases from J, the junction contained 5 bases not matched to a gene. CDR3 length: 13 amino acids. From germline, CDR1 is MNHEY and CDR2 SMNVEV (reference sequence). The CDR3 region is CASSLTGANEQYF. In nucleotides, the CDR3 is TGTGCCAGCAGTTTAACAGGGGCCAATGAGCAGTACTTC.

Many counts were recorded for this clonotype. The CDR3 nucleotides are TGTGCCAGTAGTACCGGGGAGACCCAGTACTTC. It translates to CASSTGETQYF. The chain carries TRBV19 and TRBJ2-5; unclear D gene. The V end lost 4 bases, the J end lost 5 bases, and 5 bases lay between the germline ends. CDR1 and CDR2 (germline): LNHDA, SQIVND (reference sequence). This CDR3 spans 11 amino acids.

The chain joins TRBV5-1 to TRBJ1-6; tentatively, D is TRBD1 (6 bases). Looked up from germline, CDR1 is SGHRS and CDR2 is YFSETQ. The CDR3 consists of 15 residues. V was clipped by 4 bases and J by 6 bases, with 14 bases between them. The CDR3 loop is CASSPSDRSNSPLHF. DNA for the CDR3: TGCGCCAGCAGCCCGTCGGACAGATCTAATTCACCCCTCCACTTT.

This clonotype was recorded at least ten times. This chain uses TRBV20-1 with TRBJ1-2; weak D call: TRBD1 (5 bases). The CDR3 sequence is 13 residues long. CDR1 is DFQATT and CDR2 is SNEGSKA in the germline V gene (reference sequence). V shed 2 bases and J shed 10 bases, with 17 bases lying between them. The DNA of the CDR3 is TGCAGTGCTAGACTCCCCAGGGAGGCCCTCTACACCTTC. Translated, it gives CSARLPREALYTF.

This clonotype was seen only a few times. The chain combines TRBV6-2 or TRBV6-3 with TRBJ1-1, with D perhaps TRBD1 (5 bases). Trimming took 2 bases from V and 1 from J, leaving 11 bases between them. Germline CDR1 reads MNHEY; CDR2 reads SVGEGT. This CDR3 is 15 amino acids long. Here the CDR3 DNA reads TGTGCCAGCAGTTACGGAGGGGCTTCGAACACTGAAGCTTTCTTT. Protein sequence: CASSYGGASNTEAFF.

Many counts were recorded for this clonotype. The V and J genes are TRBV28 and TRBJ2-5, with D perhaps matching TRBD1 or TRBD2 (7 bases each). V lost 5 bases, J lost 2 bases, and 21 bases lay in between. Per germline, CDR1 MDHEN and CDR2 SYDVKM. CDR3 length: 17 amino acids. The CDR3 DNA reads TGTGCCAGCAGTCACCAGAGGGGGGGACAGCTACAAGAGACCCAGTACTTC. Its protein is CASSHQRGGQLQETQYF. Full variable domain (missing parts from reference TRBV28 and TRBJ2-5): DVKVTQSSRYLVKRTGEKVFLECVQDMDHENMFWYRQDPGLGLRLIYFSYDVKMKEKGDIPEGYSVSREKKERFSLILESASTNQTSMYLCASSHQRGGQLQETQYFGPGTRLLVL.

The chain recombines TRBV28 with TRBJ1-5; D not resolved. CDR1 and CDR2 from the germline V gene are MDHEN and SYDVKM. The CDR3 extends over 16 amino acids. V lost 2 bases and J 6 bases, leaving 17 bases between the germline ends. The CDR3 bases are TGTGCCAGCAGTTTAACGGGATCGGGGATGTTTCAGCCCCAGCATTTT. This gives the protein CASSLTGSGMFQPQHF.

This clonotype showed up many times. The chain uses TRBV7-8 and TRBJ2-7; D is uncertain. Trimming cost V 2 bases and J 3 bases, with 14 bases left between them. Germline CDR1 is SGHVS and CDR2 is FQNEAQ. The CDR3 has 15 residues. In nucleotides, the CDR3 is TGTGCCAGCAGCTTAAGTGGCTACTTCCTCTACGAGCAGTACTTC. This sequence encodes CASSLSGYFLYEQYF.

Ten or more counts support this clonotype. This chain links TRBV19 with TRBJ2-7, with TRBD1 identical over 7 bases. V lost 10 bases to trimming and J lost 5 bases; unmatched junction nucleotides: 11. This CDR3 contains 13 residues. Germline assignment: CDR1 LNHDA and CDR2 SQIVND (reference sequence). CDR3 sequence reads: CATRGTAVHEQYF. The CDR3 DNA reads TGTGCCACCCGAGGGACAGCTGTACACGAGCAGTACTTC.

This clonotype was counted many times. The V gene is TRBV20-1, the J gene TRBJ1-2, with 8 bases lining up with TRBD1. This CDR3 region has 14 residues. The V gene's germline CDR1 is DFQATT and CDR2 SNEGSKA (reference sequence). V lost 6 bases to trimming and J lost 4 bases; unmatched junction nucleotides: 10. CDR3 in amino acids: CSAIPRGQGYGYTF. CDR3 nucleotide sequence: TGCAGTGCCATCCCCAGGGGGCAGGGCTATGGCTACACCTTC.

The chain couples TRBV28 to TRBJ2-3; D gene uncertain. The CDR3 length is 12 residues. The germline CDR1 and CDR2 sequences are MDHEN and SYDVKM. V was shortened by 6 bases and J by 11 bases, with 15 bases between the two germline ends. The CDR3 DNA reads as TGTGCCAGCAGGGAGACCTACAATGAGCAGTATTTT. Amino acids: CASRETYNEQYF.

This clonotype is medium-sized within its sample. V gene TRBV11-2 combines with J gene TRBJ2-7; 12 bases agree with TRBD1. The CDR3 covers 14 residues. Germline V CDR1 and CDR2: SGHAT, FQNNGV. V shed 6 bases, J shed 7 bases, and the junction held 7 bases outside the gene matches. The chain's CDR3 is CASRPGTGGSEQYF. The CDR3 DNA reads TGTGCCAGCAGACCCGGGACAGGGGGCAGTGAGCAGTACTTC.

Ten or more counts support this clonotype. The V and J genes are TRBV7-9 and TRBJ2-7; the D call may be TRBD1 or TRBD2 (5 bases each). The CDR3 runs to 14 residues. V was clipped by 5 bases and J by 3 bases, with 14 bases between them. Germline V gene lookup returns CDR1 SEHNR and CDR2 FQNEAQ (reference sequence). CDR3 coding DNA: TGTGCCAGCAGCCCTTCGGGACCCCGCTACGAGCAGTACTTC. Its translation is CASSPSGPRYEQYF.

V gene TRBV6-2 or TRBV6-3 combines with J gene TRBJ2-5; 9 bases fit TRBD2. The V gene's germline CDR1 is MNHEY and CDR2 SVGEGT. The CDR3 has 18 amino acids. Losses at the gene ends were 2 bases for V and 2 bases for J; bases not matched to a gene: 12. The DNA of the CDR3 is TGTGCCAGCAGTTACATGAGGTGGCTAGCGGGGCTACAAGAGACCCAGTACTTC. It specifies CASSYMRWLAGLQETQYF.

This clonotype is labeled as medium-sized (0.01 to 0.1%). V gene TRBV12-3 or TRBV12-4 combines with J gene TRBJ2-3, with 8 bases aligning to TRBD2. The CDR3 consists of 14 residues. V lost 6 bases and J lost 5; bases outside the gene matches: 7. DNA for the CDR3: TGTGCCAGCAGGTCCGCGGGGGGCCTAGATACGCAGTATTTT. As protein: CASRSAGGLDTQYF.

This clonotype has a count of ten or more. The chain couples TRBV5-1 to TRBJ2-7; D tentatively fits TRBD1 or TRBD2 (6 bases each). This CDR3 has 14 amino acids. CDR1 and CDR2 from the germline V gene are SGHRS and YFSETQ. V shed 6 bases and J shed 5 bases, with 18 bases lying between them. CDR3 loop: CASTNPGGTNEQYF. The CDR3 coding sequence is TGCGCCAGCACAAACCCTGGCGGGACAAACGAGCAGTACTTC. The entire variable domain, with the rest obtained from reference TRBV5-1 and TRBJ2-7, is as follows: KAGVTQTPRYLIKTRGQQVTLSCSPISGHRSVSWYQQTPGQGLQFLFEYFSETQRNKGNFPGRFSGRQFSNSRSEMNVSTLELGDSALYLCASTNPGGTNEQYFGPGTRLTVT.

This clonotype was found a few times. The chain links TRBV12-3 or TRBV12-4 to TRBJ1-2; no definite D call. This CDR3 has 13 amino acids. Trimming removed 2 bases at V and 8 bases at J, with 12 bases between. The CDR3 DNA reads TGTGCCAGCAGTTTAAATCGTTTTGAAGGCTACACCTTC. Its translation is CASSLNRFEGYTF.

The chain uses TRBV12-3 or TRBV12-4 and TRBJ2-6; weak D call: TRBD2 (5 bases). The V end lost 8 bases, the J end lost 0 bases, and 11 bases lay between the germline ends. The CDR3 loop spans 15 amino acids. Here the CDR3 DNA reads TGTGCCAGCTCTAGCCTGAACTCTGGGGCCAACGTCCTGACTTTC. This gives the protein CASSSLNSGANVLTF.

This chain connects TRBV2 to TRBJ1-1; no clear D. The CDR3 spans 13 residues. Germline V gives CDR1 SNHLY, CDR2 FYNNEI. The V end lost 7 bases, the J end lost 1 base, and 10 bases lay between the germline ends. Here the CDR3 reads CASTQETNTEAFF. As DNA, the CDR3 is TGTGCCAGCACGCAGGAAACGAACACTGAAGCTTTCTTT.

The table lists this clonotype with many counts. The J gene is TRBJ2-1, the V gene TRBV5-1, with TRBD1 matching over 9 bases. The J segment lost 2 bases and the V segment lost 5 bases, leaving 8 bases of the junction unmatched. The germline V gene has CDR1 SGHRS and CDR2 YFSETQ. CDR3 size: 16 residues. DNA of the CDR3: TGCGCCAGCAGTCCGGTCACAGGGGGCCCCTACAATGAGCAGTTCTTC. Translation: CASSPVTGGPYNEQFF. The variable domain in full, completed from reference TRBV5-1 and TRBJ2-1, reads KAGVTQTPRYLIKTRGQQVTLSCSPISGHRSVSWYQQTPGQGLQFLFEYFSETQRNKGNFPGRFSGRQFSNSRSEMNVSTLELGDSALYLCASSPVTGGPYNEQFFGPGTRLTVL.

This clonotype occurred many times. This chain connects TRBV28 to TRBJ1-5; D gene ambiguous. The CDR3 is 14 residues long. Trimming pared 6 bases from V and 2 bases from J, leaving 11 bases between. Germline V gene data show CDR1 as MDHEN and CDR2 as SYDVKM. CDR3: CASSSGAGNQPQHF. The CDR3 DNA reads TGTGCCAGCAGCTCTGGTGCGGGCAATCAGCCCCAGCATTTT.

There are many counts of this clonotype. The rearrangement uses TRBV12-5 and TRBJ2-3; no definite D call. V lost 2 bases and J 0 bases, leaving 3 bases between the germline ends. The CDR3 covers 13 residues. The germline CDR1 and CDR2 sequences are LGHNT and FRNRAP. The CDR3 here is CASGLTSTDTQYF. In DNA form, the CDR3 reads TGTGCTAGTGGTTTGACTAGCACAGATACGCAGTATTTT.